This record concerns one TCR beta chain sequence. The antigen is not known. The sample originates from a study of cytomegalovirus exposure and HLA in healthy donors. The CDR3 is made up of 14 amino acids. Trimming cost V 4 bases and J 5 bases, with 15 bases left between them. Germline V gene data show CDR1 as SGDLS and CDR2 as YYNGEE. Some clones are missing from TCRdb's copy, which holds only in-frame ones; the method was immunoSEQ multiplex PCR. Altogether some 66,000 clones are present, around 97% being singletons, with the ten largest covering about 1.5%. Study findings and constraints: CMV antigen specificity of three CMV-associated chains was confirmed in vitro. Reported performance of the classifier showed diagnosis of cytomegalovirus status with high specificity and sensitivity. Investigators reported fewer than 200 TCR beta chains as tied to cytomegalovirus. Subsequent analysis showed first-cohort TCR clusters tending to co-occur in some 110 validation repertoires.

Sequencing was done on a sample of PBMCs. This clonotype originated in a woman aged 18-29 years in good health and CMV-seropositive. The V and J genes are TRBV9 and TRBJ1-1; D perhaps matches TRBD1 (5 bases). In nucleotides, the CDR3 is TGTGCCAGCAGCAGCCGCCTCGGGGGAACTGAAGCTTTCTTT. This sequence encodes CASSSRLGGTEAFF.